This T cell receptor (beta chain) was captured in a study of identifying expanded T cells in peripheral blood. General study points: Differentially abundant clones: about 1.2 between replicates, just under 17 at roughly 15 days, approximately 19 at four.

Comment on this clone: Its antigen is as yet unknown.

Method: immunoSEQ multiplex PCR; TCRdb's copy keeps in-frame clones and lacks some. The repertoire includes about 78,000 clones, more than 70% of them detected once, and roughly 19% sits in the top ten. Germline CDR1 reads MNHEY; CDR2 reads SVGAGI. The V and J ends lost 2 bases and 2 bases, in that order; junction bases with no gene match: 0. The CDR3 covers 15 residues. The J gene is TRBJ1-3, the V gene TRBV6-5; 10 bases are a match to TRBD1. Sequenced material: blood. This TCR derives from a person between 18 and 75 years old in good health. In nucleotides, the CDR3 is TGTGCCAGCAGTTACGGGACAGGGGCTGGAAACACCATATATTTT. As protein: CASSYGTGAGNTIYF.